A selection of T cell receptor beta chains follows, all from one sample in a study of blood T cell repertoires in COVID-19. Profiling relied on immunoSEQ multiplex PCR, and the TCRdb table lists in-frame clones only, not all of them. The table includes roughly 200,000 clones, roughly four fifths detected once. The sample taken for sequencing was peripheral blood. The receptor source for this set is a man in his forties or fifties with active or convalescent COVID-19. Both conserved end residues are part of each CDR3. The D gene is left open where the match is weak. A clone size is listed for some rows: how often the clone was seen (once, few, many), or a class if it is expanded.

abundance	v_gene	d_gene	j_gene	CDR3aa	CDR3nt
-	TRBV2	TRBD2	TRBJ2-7	CASSDSGGAKGYEQYF	TGTGCCAGCAGTGACAGCGGGGGGGCCAAAGGCTACGAGCAGTACTTC
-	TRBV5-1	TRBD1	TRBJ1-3	CASSWGQPDSGNTIYF	TGCGCCAGCAGCTGGGGACAGCCCGACTCTGGAAACACCATATATTTT
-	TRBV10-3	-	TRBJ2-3	CAISESEQEITDTQYF	TGTGCCATCAGTGAGTCAGAACAGGAGATCACAGATACGCAGTATTTT
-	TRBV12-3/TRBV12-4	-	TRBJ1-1	CASSPGGNTEAFF	TGTGCCAGCAGCCCCGGTGGGAACACTGAAGCTTTCTTT
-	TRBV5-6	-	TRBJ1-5	CASSSTGTNQPQHF	TGTGCCAGCAGCTCTACAGGGACCAATCAGCCCCAGCATTTT
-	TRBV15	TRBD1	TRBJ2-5	CATSKGTGQETQYF	TGTGCCACCAGCAAAGGGACAGGACAAGAGACCCAGTACTTC
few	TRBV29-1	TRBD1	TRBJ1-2	CSARGADGYTF	TGCAGCGCCAGGGGGGCGGATGGCTACACCTTC
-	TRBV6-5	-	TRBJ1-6	CASRYPGNNNSPLHF	TGTGCCAGCAGATACCCCGGGAATAATAATTCACCCCTCCACTTT
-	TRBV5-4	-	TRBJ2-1	CASSLEYLTNEQFF	TGTGCCAGCAGCTTGGAGTACTTGACAAATGAGCAGTTCTTC
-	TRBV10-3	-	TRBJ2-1	CAISDDRSISYNEQFF	TGTGCCATCAGTGACGACAGGTCCATCTCCTACAATGAGCAGTTCTTC
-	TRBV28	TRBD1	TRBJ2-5	CASSLGTGQAQETQYF	TGTGCCAGCAGTTTGGGGACAGGGCAAGCCCAGGAGACCCAGTACTTC
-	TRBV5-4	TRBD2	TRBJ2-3	CASSLLAVSTDTQYF	TGTGCCAGCAGCCTTCTAGCGGTTAGCACAGATACGCAGTATTTT
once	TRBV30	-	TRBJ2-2	CAWKRLVGNTGELFF	TGTGCCTGGAAGAGACTAGTAGGGAACACCGGGGAGCTGTTTTTT
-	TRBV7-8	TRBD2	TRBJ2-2	CASSPRLAGGSDTGELFF	TGTGCCAGCAGCCCAAGACTAGCGGGGGGGTCCGACACCGGGGAGCTGTTTTTT
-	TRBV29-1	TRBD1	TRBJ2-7	CSVETGVSYEQYF	TGCAGCGTTGAAACAGGGGTCTCCTACGAGCAGTACTTC
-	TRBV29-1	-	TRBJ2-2	CSVTGTGELFF	TGCAGCGTCACAGGCACCGGGGAGCTGTTTTTT
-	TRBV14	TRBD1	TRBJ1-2	CASSHMGQDNYGYTF	TGTGCCAGCAGCCATATGGGACAGGATAACTATGGCTACACCTTC
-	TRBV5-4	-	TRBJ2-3	CASSLPEEVDTQYF	TGTGCCAGCAGCTTACCCGAAGAGGTAGATACGCAGTATTTT
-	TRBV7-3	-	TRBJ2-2	CASSPRGYTGELFF	TGTGCCAGCAGCCCCCGGGGGTACACCGGGGAGCTGTTTTTT
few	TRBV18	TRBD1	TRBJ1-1	CASSPGTGVTEAFF	TGTGCCAGCTCTCCCGGGACAGGGGTCACTGAAGCTTTCTTT
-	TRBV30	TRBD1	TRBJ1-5	CAWNGQGVGQPQHF	TGTGCCTGGAATGGACAGGGAGTAGGTCAGCCCCAGCATTTT
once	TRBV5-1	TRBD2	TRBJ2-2	CASSPERGNTGELFF	TGCGCCAGCAGCCCGGAGCGGGGAAACACCGGGGAGCTGTTTTTT
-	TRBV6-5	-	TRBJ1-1	CASSSGQRNTEAFF	TGTGCCAGCAGTAGCGGACAGCGGAACACTGAAGCTTTCTTT
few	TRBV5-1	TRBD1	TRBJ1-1	CASSSGQPNTEAFF	TGCGCCAGCAGCTCGGGACAGCCGAACACTGAAGCTTTCTTT
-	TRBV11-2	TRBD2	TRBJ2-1	CASSLDRTSGGSNEQFF	TGTGCCAGCAGCTTAGATAGGACTAGCGGGGGGAGCAATGAGCAGTTCTTC
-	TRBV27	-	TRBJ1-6	CASSLFGQSSYNSPLHF	TGTGCCAGCAGTTTATTCGGACAGAGCTCCTATAATTCACCCCTCCACTTT
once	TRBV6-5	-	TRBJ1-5	CASSALDSNQPQHF	TGTGCCAGCAGCGCCTTAGATAGCAATCAGCCCCAGCATTTT
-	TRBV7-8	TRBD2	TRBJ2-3	CASERGGGDTQYF	TGTGCCAGCGAGCGGGGGGGCGGTGATACGCAGTATTTT
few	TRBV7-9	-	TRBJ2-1	CASSFEEGTYNEQFF	TGTGCCAGCAGCTTCGAGGAGGGAACCTACAATGAGCAGTTCTTC
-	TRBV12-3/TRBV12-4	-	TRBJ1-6	CASSLPRGPLHF	TGTGCCAGCAGTTTACCACGGGGGCCCCTCCACTTT
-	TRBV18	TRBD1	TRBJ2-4	CASSPKGGENIQYF	TGTGCCAGCTCACCAAAAGGGGGCGAAAACATTCAGTACTTC
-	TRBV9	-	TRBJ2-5	CASSASGLGETQYF	TGTGCCAGCAGCGCTTCAGGCCTTGGGGAGACCCAGTACTTC
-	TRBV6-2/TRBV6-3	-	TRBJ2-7	CASSYSGGYYEQYF	TGTGCCAGCAGTTACTCAGGCGGCTACTACGAGCAGTACTTC
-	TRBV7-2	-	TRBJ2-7	CASSTRTRSYEQYF	TGTGCCAGCAGCACTCGGACACGCTCCTACGAGCAGTACTTC
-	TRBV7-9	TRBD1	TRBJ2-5	CASSLSGGSEETQYF	TGTGCCAGCAGCTTATCAGGGGGATCCGAAGAGACCCAGTACTTC
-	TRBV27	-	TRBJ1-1	CASSFQGVNTEAFF	TGTGCCAGCAGTTTTCAGGGCGTGAACACTGAAGCTTTCTTT
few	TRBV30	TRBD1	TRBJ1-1	CAWRSGGTGGVVAFF	TGTGCCTGGAGGTCGGGAGGGACAGGGGGGGTAGTAGCTTTCTTT
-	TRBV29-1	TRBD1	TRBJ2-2	CSFRQGASGELFF	TGCAGCTTTCGACAGGGGGCTAGCGGGGAGCTGTTTTTT